The 24 T cell receptor beta chains below all came from one sample that was sequenced in a study of OX40 agonist ivuxolimab in advanced cancers. The repertoire was sequenced with immunoSEQ multiplex PCR; TCRdb's copy has only in-frame clones and lacks some. The data contain roughly 35,000 clones, about 87% of them singletons. The sample here was CD4+ or CD8+ T cells sorted from blood, taken in a trial of the OX40 agonist ivuxolimab. These receptors came from an adult with an advanced solid tumor such as melanoma, head and neck, liver or kidney cancer.

The chain has TRBV5-1 and TRBJ2-1; no clear D. From germline, CDR1 is SGHRS and CDR2 YFSETQ. There are 17 residues in the CDR3. V lost 0 bases to trimming and J lost 3 bases, with 16 bases between them. Written as DNA, the CDR3 is TGCGCCAGCAGCTTGGCCATCTCCTCTCACAACTACAATGAGCAGTTCTTC. Translating gives CASSLAISSHNYNEQFF.

The chain uses TRBV15 and TRBJ1-1; 9 nucleotides align to TRBD1. Trimming took 3 bases from V and 11 from J; bases not matched to a gene: 13. Germline CDR1 and CDR2: LNHNV and YYDKDF (reference sequence). This CDR3 has 15 residues. In DNA, the CDR3 is TGTGCCACCAGCAGGGGTGAGCCGGGACAGGGACGGGCTTTCTTT. Translating it yields CATSRGEPGQGRAFF.

The CDR3 region has the DNA TGTGCCAGCAGCGCGGACAGGGGGCACGAGCAGTACTTC. Translation gives CASSADRGHEQYF. V usage is TRBV6-4 and J usage is TRBJ2-7; 11 bases fit TRBD1. The V and J ends lost 6 bases and 5 bases, in that order; junction bases with no gene match: 3. The germline V gene has CDR1 MRHNA and CDR2 SNTAGT. CDR3 length equals 13 residues.

This clone was detected only once. This sequence joins TRBV10-3 and TRBJ2-5; weak D call: TRBD2 (6 bases). Germline loops: CDR1 ENHRY, CDR2 SYGVKD. The CDR3 has 17 residues. V dropped 4 bases and J dropped 2 bases, with 20 bases sitting between them. The CDR3 loop reads CAISAYVGGSGQETQYF. The DNA for the CDR3 is TGTGCCATCAGTGCTTACGTAGGAGGGAGTGGACAAGAGACCCAGTACTTC.

This clone was seen only once. The chain links TRBV5-6 to TRBJ1-1; no reliable D call. Trimming removed 2 bases at V and 3 bases at J, with 14 bases between. This CDR3 region has 15 residues. Germline V CDR1 and CDR2: SGHDT, YYEEEE. CDR3 sequence reads: CASSFFQNTYTEAFF. In nucleotides, the CDR3 is TGTGCCAGCAGCTTCTTCCAGAACACTTACACTGAAGCTTTCTTT. The full variable domain, completed using reference TRBV5-6 and TRBJ1-1, is DAGVTQSPTHLIKTRGQQVTLRCSPKSGHDTVSWYQQALGQGPQFIFQYYEEEERQRGNFPDRFSGHQFPNYSSELNVNALLLGDSALYLCASSFFQNTYTEAFFGQGTRLTVV.

This clone was found a few times. The chain combines TRBV2 with TRBJ2-3, with D maybe TRBD2 (6 bases). Germline V gives CDR1 SNHLY, CDR2 FYNNEI. This CDR3 is 16 amino acids long. The V end lost 2 bases, the J end lost 1 base, and 13 bases lay between the germline ends. The CDR3 protein is CASSELGASGTDTQYF. CDR3 DNA: TGTGCCAGCAGTGAACTTGGGGCTAGCGGCACAGATACGCAGTATTTT.

V and J are TRBV10-1 and TRBJ2-5; 10 bases align to TRBD1. CDR1 is WNHNN and CDR2 is SYGVQD in the germline V gene (reference sequence). The V and J ends lost 4 bases and 5 bases, in that order; junction bases with no gene match: 7. This CDR3 region has 15 residues. CDR3 in DNA: TGCGCCAGCAGTGCGTGGGACAGGGGTTTGGAGACCCAGTACTTC. It yields the protein CASSAWDRGLETQYF.

In this sample, this clone turned up once. The chain carries TRBV28 and TRBJ2-4; 11 nucleotides match TRBD1. The CDR3 loop spans 15 amino acids. The V gene's germline CDR1 is MDHEN and CDR2 SYDVKM. With V trimmed by 6 bases and J by 7 bases, 8 bases remained unmatched. The CDR3 sequence: CASSTPGTGGNIQYF. The CDR3 nucleotides are TGTGCCAGCAGCACCCCCGGGACAGGGGGGAACATTCAGTACTTC.

This clone was seen more than once but under ten times. The V call is TRBV2, the J call TRBJ2-7; the match to TRBD2 covers 8 bases. Trimming at V came to 6 bases and at J to 4 bases, leaving 8 bases not matched to a gene. Germline V gene lookup returns CDR1 SNHLY and CDR2 FYNNEI. This CDR3 contains 14 residues. The CDR3 protein is CASSSERGRYEQYF. CDR3 bases: TGTGCCAGCAGCTCAGAGCGGGGGCGGTACGAGCAGTACTTC.

J is TRBJ1-5 and V is TRBV7-2, with D possibly matching TRBD1 (5 bases). Germline V gene data show CDR1 as SGHTA and CDR2 as FQGNSA. Trimming left V 1 base short and J 0 bases short, with 10 bases between. The CDR3 consists of 16 residues. CDR3: CASSLVGGLSNQPQHF. The CDR3 bases are TGTGCCAGCAGCTTAGTGGGGGGACTTAGCAATCAGCCCCAGCATTTT.

The table lists this clone with a count of one. The V gene is TRBV4-2, the J gene TRBJ2-1; 11 bases map to TRBD2. V dropped 2 bases and J dropped 1; count of bases not matched to a gene: 19. The CDR3 length is 22 residues. Germline CDR1 and CDR2: LGHNA and YNFKEQ. The CDR3 protein is CASSQTSGASGRTALSYNEQFF. The DNA for the CDR3 is TGTGCCAGCAGCCAAACTAGTGGGGCTAGCGGGAGGACCGCGCTATCCTACAATGAGCAGTTCTTC.

J is TRBJ2-7 and V is TRBV5-4; 13 nucleotides line up with TRBD2. CDR1 and CDR2 (germline): SGHNT, YYREEE (reference sequence). The V gene end was trimmed by 4 bases and the J gene end by 1 base; junction bases not matched to a gene: 5. The CDR3 loop spans 16 amino acids. In DNA, the CDR3 is TGTGCCAGCAGCGTGGGACTAGCGGGACGGTCCTACGAGCAGTACTTC. It codes for CASSVGLAGRSYEQYF. The variable domain in full, with the rest retrieved from reference TRBV5-4 and TRBJ2-7, is ETGVTQSPTHLIKTRGQQVTLRCSSQSGHNTVSWYQQALGQGPQFIFQYYREEENGRGNFPPRFSGLQFPNYSSELNVNALELDDSALYLCASSVGLAGRSYEQYFGPGTRLTVT.

This clone has just a few counts. The chain joins TRBV18 to TRBJ1-5; D remains unclear. Germline CDR1 KGHSH, CDR2 LQKENI. This CDR3 contains 15 residues. Trimming pared 3 bases from V and 0 bases from J, leaving 9 bases between. The CDR3 nucleotides read TGTGCCAGCTCACCCGACGCGAATAGCAATCAGCCCCAGCATTTT. Encoded protein: CASSPDANSNQPQHF.

The chain couples TRBV4-1 to TRBJ2-1, with a weak D call TRBD1 (5 bases). Trimming stripped 7 bases from V and 9 bases from J, with 19 bases between. Germline V gives CDR1 MGHRA, CDR2 YSYEKL. The CDR3 covers 14 residues. The DNA of the CDR3 is TGCGCCAGCAAGATCCAGGGAATAAAAAGTGAGCAGTTCTTC. Translation gives CASKIQGIKSEQFF.

The rearrangement uses TRBV18 and TRBJ2-1; D may correspond to TRBD1 or TRBD2 (5 bases each). Deletions cut 4 bases from V and 5 bases from J, with 18 bases between. CDR1 is KGHSH and CDR2 is LQKENI in the germline V gene. This CDR3 has 16 residues. This CDR3 is CASSHSGTRGNNEQFF. In DNA, the CDR3 is TGTGCCAGCTCACACTCCGGGACCCGAGGTAACAATGAGCAGTTCTTC.

The chain carries TRBV2 and TRBJ2-1; TRBD2 agrees at 7 bases. The CDR3 contains 12 residues. CDR1 and CDR2 from the germline V gene are SNHLY and FYNNEI. With 7 bases clipped from V and 7 bases from J, the junction kept 4 bases outside the gene matches. The CDR3 spells CASNLGGNEQFF. CDR3 nucleotides: TGTGCCAGCAATCTGGGAGGGAATGAGCAGTTCTTC.

J is TRBJ2-3 and V is TRBV28; TRBD1 matches at 9 bases. V lost 3 bases to trimming and J lost 1 base; unmatched junction nucleotides: 2. The CDR3 sequence is 15 residues long. The germline gives CDR1 MDHEN, CDR2 SYDVKM. CDR3 bases: TGTGCCAGCAGTTTGGACAGGGGAGGCACAGATACGCAGTATTTT. Protein sequence: CASSLDRGGTDTQYF. The full variable domain, in which reference TRBV28 and TRBJ2-3 provide the parts outside the CDR3, is DVKVTQSSRYLVKRTGEKVFLECVQDMDHENMFWYRQDPGLGLRLIYFSYDVKMKEKGDIPEGYSVSREKKERFSLILESASTNQTSMYLCASSLDRGGTDTQYFGPGTRLTVL.

The J gene is TRBJ2-3, the V gene TRBV5-4; 8 nucleotides match TRBD2. The germline V gene has CDR1 SGHNT and CDR2 YYREEE (reference sequence). This CDR3 has 14 amino acids. The V segment lost 4 bases and the J segment 2 bases; nucleotides outside the gene matches: 3. The CDR3 sequence: CASSPGGYTDTQYF. The CDR3 coding sequence is TGTGCCAGCAGCCCGGGAGGGTACACAGATACGCAGTATTTT.

About this clone itself: Compared with germline, one end of the junction differs, possibly owing to a read error. This sequence joins TRBV7-6 and TRBJ2-2, with D unclear. CDR3 length: 12 residues. CDR1 is SGHVS, CDR2 FNYEAQ, per germline. CDR3 DNA sequence: TGTGCCAGCAGCTTAGCCCCCGGCGAGCTGTTTTTT. Amino acids: CASSLAPGELFF.

J is TRBJ1-1 and V is TRBV19; D unresolved. Looked up from germline, CDR1 is LNHDA and CDR2 is SQIVND (reference sequence). This CDR3 region has 13 residues. V lost 4 bases to trimming and J lost 5 bases, with 11 bases between them. CDR3 in DNA: TGTGCCAGTAGTAAGGAAGAACGTACTGAAGCTTTCTTT. It specifies CASSKEERTEAFF. Variable domain in full (rest from reference TRBV19 and TRBJ1-1): DGGITQSPKYLFRKEGQNVTLSCEQNLNHDAMYWYRQDPGQGLRLIYYSQIVNDFQKGDIAEGYSVSREKKESFPLTVTSAQKNPTAFYLCASSKEERTEAFFGQGTRLTVV.

The J gene is TRBJ2-1, the V gene TRBV6-5; 9 positions match TRBD1. V lost 6 bases to trimming and J lost 5 bases; unmatched junction nucleotides: 8. Germline loops: CDR1 MNHEY, CDR2 SVGAGI. This CDR3 has 15 amino acids. In nucleotides, the CDR3 is TGTGCCAGCAGCCAGGACAGGGGTCACCACAATGAGCAGTTCTTC. Translated, it gives CASSQDRGHHNEQFF.

This sequence joins TRBV4-2 and TRBJ1-2; a weak D match, TRBD1 (6 bases). Per germline, CDR1 LGHNA and CDR2 YNFKEQ. Trimming stripped 2 bases from V and 2 bases from J, with 6 bases between. CDR3 length: 13 residues. CDR3 DNA sequence: TGTGCCAGCAGCCAACAGGGGAACTATGGCTACACCTTC. This codes for CASSQQGNYGYTF.

V and J are TRBV28 and TRBJ2-2; weak D call: TRBD2 (7 bases). CDR3 size: 15 residues. Per germline, CDR1 MDHEN and CDR2 SYDVKM. Trimming pared 5 bases from V and 4 bases from J, leaving 14 bases between. In nucleotides, the CDR3 is TGTGCCAGCAGTCGACCGGGGGGCGGCACCGGGGAGCTGTTTTTT. As protein: CASSRPGGGTGELFF. The full variable domain, rest sourced from reference TRBV28 and TRBJ2-2, is DVKVTQSSRYLVKRTGEKVFLECVQDMDHENMFWYRQDPGLGLRLIYFSYDVKMKEKGDIPEGYSVSREKKERFSLILESASTNQTSMYLCASSRPGGGTGELFFGEGSRLTVL.

This chain joins TRBV19 and TRBJ2-1, with 7 bases identical to TRBD1. Germline values: CDR1 LNHDA, CDR2 SQIVND (reference sequence). V lost 1 base, J lost 7 bases, and 13 bases stayed unmatched. The CDR3 has 17 residues. The DNA for the CDR3 is TGTGCCAGTAGTATAGGCCTACAGACAGGGTTCGGGAATGAGCAGTTCTTC. Translated: CASSIGLQTGFGNEQFF.